What follows is one T cell receptor beta chain and its context. The antigen is unknown. The sample belongs to a study of monozygotic twins with inflammatory bowel disease. Germline CDR1 SGHRS, CDR2 YFSETQ. CDR3 length: 13 residues. Study observations and caveats: The study found lower TCRbeta diversity (inverse Simpson) in IBD patients than in healthy co-twins. Different subtypes (of T cells) could not be told apart from one another.

Per individual sample, eight separate reactions were used to make cDNA. TCRdb re-called the 5' RACE reads; every CDR3 protein appears as one record, without DNA. The table lists about 150,000 distinct CDR3 sequences, with more than 1% in the top ten. Each donor gave over 2 ml of peripheral blood. The chain couples TRBV5-1 to TRBJ2-5; TCRdb designates TRBD2, a call that cannot be tested without DNA. Sequences were obtained from blood. The source of this sequence is a human donor with ulcerative colitis or Crohn's disease, or a healthy co-twin of an affected twin (not recorded which). Here the CDR3 reads CASSILAGETQYF.